A selection of T cell receptor beta chains follows, all from one sample in a study of fetal regulatory T cell absence and autoimmunity. The data were produced by immunoSEQ multiplex PCR, yet TCRdb's version contains in-frame clones alone and is incomplete. The sample has approximately 94,000 clones; less than 80% are singletons. Sequenced: pancreas tissue. These receptors all stem from a male donor with IPEX syndrome. The CDR3 runs from the conserved cysteine through the conserved F or W. A D gene is named only where the DNA matches it firmly. Expanded clones are given a class, and other clones once, few, many or no size at all.

size	D	V	J	DNA	CDR3
.	.	TRBV6-1	TRBJ2-1	TGTGCCAGCAGTGAGGAGGACGGCCTTCGGGAGCAGTTCTTC	CASSEEDGLREQFF
.	TRBD2	TRBV5-4	TRBJ2-5	TGTGCCAGCAGCTTTTCCTGGACTAGCGGGAGTGAAACCCAGTACTTC	CASSFSWTSGSETQYF
.	.	TRBV9	TRBJ1-5	TGTGCCAGCAGCCCCCGCCTAGTTGGCCCTAATCAGCCCCAGCATTTT	CASSPRLVGPNQPQHF
once	.	TRBV6-1	TRBJ2-3	TGTGCCAGCAGTGAAGCGTTCTTTACTAGCACAGATACGCAGTATTTT	CASSEAFFTSTDTQYF
.	.	TRBV2	TRBJ1-2	TGTGCCAGCAGTGAAAGGCACAGGGCGGGCTATGGCTACACCTTC	CASSERHRAGYGYTF
.	.	TRBV5-1	TRBJ2-2	TGCGCCAGCAGCCCCAGGACCGCGAACACCGGGGAGCTGTTTTTT	CASSPRTANTGELFF
.	TRBD1	TRBV10-1	TRBJ1-5	TGCGCCACCTACCTACAGGGGCGGGGGCAGCCCCAGCATTTT	CATYLQGRGQPQHF
few	.	TRBV6-1	TRBJ1-2	TGTGCCAGCAGTGAAATAGGGGGACGGGGCTACACCTTC	CASSEIGGRGYTF
once	TRBD2	TRBV2	TRBJ2-3	TGTGCCAGCAGTGGGACTAGCGGAAGCACAGATACGCAGTATTTT	CASSGTSGSTDTQYF
.	TRBD1	TRBV19	TRBJ1-5	TGTGCCAGTAGTGCTACAGGGGGCGCGGGCAATCAGCCCCAGCATTTT	CASSATGGAGNQPQHF
.	.	TRBV7-2	TRBJ2-1	TGTGCCAGCAGCTTCTGGGACAATGAGCAGTTCTTC	CASSFWDNEQFF
.	.	TRBV6-1	TRBJ2-3	TGTGCCAGCACCCCAAGCAGAGCTAGCACAGATACGCAGTATTTT	CASTPSRASTDTQYF
.	.	TRBV13	TRBJ1-4	TGTGCCAGCAGCTTACGGGGGTGGGCTAATGAAAAACTGTTTTTT	CASSLRGWANEKLFF
.	.	TRBV10-2	TRBJ2-5	TGCGCCAGCAGTGGGGTAGCAGAGACCCAGTACTTC	CASSGVAETQYF
few	.	TRBV7-2	TRBJ1-2	TGTGCCAGCAGCTTAGCGGGACACTATGGCTACACCTTC	CASSLAGHYGYTF
.	TRBD1	TRBV5-1	TRBJ2-7	TGCGCCAGCAGCATAGGACAGGGGTTCCCTAGCTCCTACGAGCAGTACTTC	CASSIGQGFPSSYEQYF
.	TRBD1	TRBV6-5	TRBJ2-5	TGTGCCAGCAGTTACCTCGGGACAGGGGGAGAGACCCAGTACTTC	CASSYLGTGGETQYF